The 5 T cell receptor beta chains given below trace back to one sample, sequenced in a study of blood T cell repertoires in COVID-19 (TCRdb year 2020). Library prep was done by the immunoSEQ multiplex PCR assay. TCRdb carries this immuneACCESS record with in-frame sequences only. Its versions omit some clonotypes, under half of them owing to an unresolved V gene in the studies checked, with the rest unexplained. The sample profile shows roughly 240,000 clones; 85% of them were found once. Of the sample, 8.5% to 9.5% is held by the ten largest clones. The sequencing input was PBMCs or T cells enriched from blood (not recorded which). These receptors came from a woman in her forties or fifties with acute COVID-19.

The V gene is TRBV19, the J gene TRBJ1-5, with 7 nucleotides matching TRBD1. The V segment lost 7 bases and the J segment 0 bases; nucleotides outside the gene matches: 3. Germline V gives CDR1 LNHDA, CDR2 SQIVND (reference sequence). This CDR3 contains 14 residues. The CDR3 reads CASTDRASNQPQHF. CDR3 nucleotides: TGTGCCAGTACCGACAGGGCTAGCAATCAGCCCCAGCATTTT.

CDR3 region: CASGGQSVTF. The CDR3 nucleotides read TGTGCCAGCGGTGGGCAGTCCGTTACCTTC. The chain joins TRBV5-6 to TRBJ1-2, with no clear D. The CDR3 totals 10 residues. CDR1 and CDR2 (germline): SGHDT, YYEEEE. V lost 7 bases and J lost 14, with 15 bases in between.

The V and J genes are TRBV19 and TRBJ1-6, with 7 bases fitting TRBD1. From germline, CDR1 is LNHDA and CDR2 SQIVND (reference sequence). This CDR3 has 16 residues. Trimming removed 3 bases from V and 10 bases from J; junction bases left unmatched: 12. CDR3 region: CASSIAHGAGGSPLHF. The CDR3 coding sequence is TGTGCCAGTAGTATCGCGCACGGGGCAGGGGGATCACCCCTCCACTTT.

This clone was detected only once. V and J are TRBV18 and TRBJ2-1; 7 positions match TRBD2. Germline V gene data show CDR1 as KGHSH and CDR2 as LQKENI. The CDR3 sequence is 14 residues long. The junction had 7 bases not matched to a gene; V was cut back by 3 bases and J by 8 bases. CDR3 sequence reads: CASSPPGLGDEQFF. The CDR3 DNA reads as TGTGCCAGCTCACCCCCAGGACTAGGGGATGAGCAGTTCTTC.

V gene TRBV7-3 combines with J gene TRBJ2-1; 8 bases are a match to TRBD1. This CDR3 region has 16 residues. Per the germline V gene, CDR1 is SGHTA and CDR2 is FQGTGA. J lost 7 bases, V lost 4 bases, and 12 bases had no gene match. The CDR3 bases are TGTGCCAGCAGCTCCCCGATCGGACAGGGAGGTAATGAGCAGTTCTTC. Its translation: CASSSPIGQGGNEQFF.